This entry concerns a single T cell receptor (beta chain). Its antigen is still unknown. The data are from a study of T cells in localized non-small cell lung cancer. The CDR3 loop spans 18 amino acids. General study results and limits: Heterogeneity cannot be ruled out, as sequencing used one tumor region only. Adjacent lung held a median roughly 50 of the top 100 tumor clones. Uninvolved adjacent lung had the highest recorded T cell clonality, with tumor below it.

The data were produced by immunoSEQ multiplex PCR, yet TCRdb's version contains in-frame clones alone and is incomplete. The table includes about 52,000 clones, over 60% detected once. The sequence was collected from a woman between 40 and 69 years old with stage II lung adenocarcinoma. This specimen consisted of PBMCs, obtained before any cancer treatment. V is TRBV1 and J is TRBJ2-2; the table's D call, TRBD2, has no DNA check behind it. TRBV1 is tagged as a pseudogene. The CDR3 reads CTSSHGTSGVSSTGELFF. In DNA form, the CDR3 reads TGCACCAGCAGCCATGGGACTAGCGGGGTCTCTTCCACCGGGGAGCTGTTTTTT.